The TCR beta chain described here comes from a study of cytomegalovirus exposure and HLA in healthy donors. Study information: Earlier results showed 90 million to 130 million unique TCR beta sequences derived from around 170 million T cells. Of the donors genotyped, 398 in all, over 80% fell in the Caucasian-associated ancestry cluster. Study outcomes and limitations: Common viral pathogens seemed, in a later analysis, to connect with several of the most significant clusters.

This CDR3 has 14 amino acids. With 6 bases clipped from V and 12 bases from J, the junction kept 7 bases outside the gene matches. The V gene's germline CDR1 is MNHEY and CDR2 SVGAGI. Regarding this clone: Its specificity is not known.

Use of 60 Vbeta and 13 Jbeta primers characterized the PCR. This table comes from immunoSEQ multiplex PCR, and its TCRdb copy is limited to in-frame clones, with some not included. The sample has 180,000 or so clones; 82% are singletons. The chain carries TRBV6-5 and TRBJ2-1, with 14 bases aligning to TRBD2. The sample taken for sequencing was PBMCs. This clonotype was sampled from a woman in her fifties or sixties in good health and CMV-seropositive. The CDR3 region is CASSTGTSGSLQFF. The CDR3 bases are TGTGCCAGCAGCACCGGGACTAGCGGGAGTCTGCAGTTCTTC.